The rows below give T cell receptor beta chains drawn from one sample of a study of memory CD8 T cells in hepatitis C reinfection. Clones were read by immunoSEQ multiplex PCR, and TCRdb kept only the in-frame ones, dropping some. The table includes approximately 46,000 clones, roughly 89% detected once. The sequenced material came from naive CD8+ T cells sorted from blood. The receptors stem from a man between 18 and 29 years old with hepatitis C virus infection. Each CDR3 is given with its conserved first and last residue. Expanded clones are given a class, and other clones once, few, many or no size at all.

V: TRBV9; size: once; J: TRBJ2-7; CDR3: CASSPEGVYEQYF
V: TRBV5-4; size: NA; J: TRBJ2-1; CDR3: CASSLGGGMGFF
V: TRBV27; size: NA; J: TRBJ2-3; CDR3: CASSPSTDTQYF
V: TRBV5-4; size: NA; J: TRBJ2-2; CDR3: CASSFSGRENTGELFF
V: TRBV4-1; size: NA; J: TRBJ2-1; CDR3: CASSQAHGDFSYNEQFF
V: TRBV5-5; size: NA; J: TRBJ2-3; CDR3: CASSGTSGRGDTQYF
V: TRBV19; size: NA; J: TRBJ1-5; CDR3: CASMGGWNQPQHF
V: TRBV19; size: once; J: TRBJ2-4; CDR3: CASSSQLSLAKNIQYF
V: TRBV5-1; size: NA; J: TRBJ1-1; CDR3: CASSYHRFNTEAFF
V: TRBV7-3; size: once; J: TRBJ1-1; CDR3: CASSFGTGATEAFF
V: TRBV6-5; size: NA; J: TRBJ2-5; CDR3: CASTLTWGGRGTQYF
V: TRBV2; size: NA; J: TRBJ2-1; CDR3: CASSEVGTGTSGYNEQFF
V: TRBV12-2; size: once; J: TRBJ1-5; CDR3: CASRLWEWGPGCGDLNQPQHF
V: TRBV19; size: NA; J: TRBJ1-2; CDR3: CASRPGGLGGYTF
V: TRBV5-5; size: NA; J: TRBJ1-6; CDR3: CASSLRGGSSYNSPLHF
V: TRBV13; size: NA; J: TRBJ2-5; CDR3: CASSPPRPGTGVQETQYF
V: TRBV5-1; size: NA; J: TRBJ2-7; CDR3: CASSPYRGSYEQYF
V: TRBV27; size: NA; J: TRBJ2-1; CDR3: CASSLDGTTYNEQFF
V: TRBV9; size: NA; J: TRBJ2-6; CDR3: CASSTSGHGANVLTF
V: TRBV14; size: NA; J: TRBJ2-1; CDR3: CASSQLGGYYNEQFF
V: TRBV7-9; size: NA; J: TRBJ2-2; CDR3: CASSTITGELFF
V: TRBV27; size: NA; J: TRBJ1-6; CDR3: CASSLSGGGQYRNSPLHF
V: TRBV4-3; size: few; J: TRBJ2-3; CDR3: CASSQTSGAYSTDTQYF
V: TRBV2; size: NA; J: TRBJ2-7; CDR3: CASLTGQGATEQYF
V: TRBV27; size: NA; J: TRBJ2-5; CDR3: CASSSLDASETQYF
V: TRBV6-1; size: NA; J: TRBJ2-5; CDR3: CASSWLGGAQETQYF
V: TRBV7-6; size: NA; J: TRBJ2-7; CDR3: CASSLVASGSEQYF
V: TRBV29-1; size: NA; J: TRBJ2-7; CDR3: CSVATGFYEQYF
V: TRBV9; size: NA; J: TRBJ2-2; CDR3: CASSFTSGHANTGELFF
V: TRBV27; size: NA; J: TRBJ1-1; CDR3: CASSFGTANTEAFF
V: TRBV27; size: NA; J: TRBJ1-4; CDR3: CASSSTGTASRKLFF
V: TRBV7-9; size: NA; J: TRBJ1-1; CDR3: CASSLGQGLTEAFF
V: TRBV27; size: NA; J: TRBJ1-1; CDR3: CASSLGTGNTEAFF
V: TRBV19; size: NA; J: TRBJ1-1; CDR3: CASSLRVNTEAFF
V: TRBV5-1; size: NA; J: TRBJ2-7; CDR3: CASSLAQGLPYEQYF
V: TRBV10-2; size: NA; J: TRBJ2-7; CDR3: CASRATDRKTYEQYF
V: TRBV6-6; size: NA; J: TRBJ2-7; CDR3: CASSYGTSYEQYF
V: TRBV13; size: NA; J: TRBJ2-3; CDR3: CASSARLAGGDTQYF
V: TRBV6-5; size: NA; J: TRBJ1-2; CDR3: CASRFGTGDYGYTF
V: TRBV29-1; size: once; J: TRBJ2-1; CDR3: CSVFQGTYNEQFF
V: TRBV28; size: NA; J: TRBJ1-5; CDR3: CASSTPPGSYQPQHF
V: TRBV5-8; size: NA; J: TRBJ2-7; CDR3: CASTQSTIQNEQYF
V: TRBV1; size: NA; J: TRBJ2-2; CDR3: CTSSQEGLPNTGELFF
V: TRBV19; size: NA; J: TRBJ2-1; CDR3: CASSIGQGINEQFF
V: TRBV7-9; size: NA; J: TRBJ2-1; CDR3: CASSLPGNSSYNEQFF
V: TRBV14; size: NA; J: TRBJ2-7; CDR3: CASSQENGNYEQYF
V: TRBV12-2; size: NA; J: TRBJ1-2; CDR3: CASRLARGGGYTF
V: TRBV6-5; size: NA; J: TRBJ1-1; CDR3: CASSYATGTTEAFF